This TCR beta chain appears in the sequencing data of a study of blood T cell repertoires in COVID-19. Clones were sequenced by immunoSEQ multiplex PCR, and TCRdb holds only the in-frame ones, with some missing. This sample yields more than 200,000 clones, of which roughly nine tenths are seen a single time; 2.2% belongs to the top ten. Germline loops: CDR1 LGHDT, CDR2 YNNKEL (reference sequence). The CDR3 is 14 amino acids. After removal of 0 bases from V and 10 bases from J, the junction contained 6 bases not matched to a gene. The receptor comes from a woman aged 45-65 years with acute or convalescent COVID-19. Sequences were obtained from peripheral blood. The chain employs TRBV3-1 (or the pseudogene TRBV3-2) and TRBJ2-1; 7 bases agree with TRBD1. The CDR3 sequence: CASSQEGQHNEQFF. In DNA, the CDR3 is TGTGCCAGCAGCCAAGAGGGACAGCATAACGAGCAGTTCTTC.